The rows below give T cell receptor beta chains drawn from one sample of a study of cytomegalovirus exposure and HLA in healthy donors. Sequencing used immunoSEQ multiplex PCR; TCRdb keeps in-frame clones, though not all of them. The sample holds some 160,000 clones; around 75% are singletons and the top ten take about 2.5%. Specimen: PBMCs. These TCRs come from a male donor in good health and CMV-seronegative. CDR3s include the opening cysteine and the closing phenylalanine or tryptophan. The D gene is left open where the match is weak. Size is omitted from some rows. Given values are once, few, many or a class for expanded clones.

d_gene: .; abundance: .; v_gene: TRBV7-2; j_gene: TRBJ1-2; CDR3aa: CASSLMTGYGYTF; CDR3nt: TGTGCCAGCAGCTTGATGACAGGCTATGGCTACACCTTC
d_gene: .; abundance: .; v_gene: TRBV7-6; j_gene: TRBJ2-5; CDR3aa: CASSFNQIETQYF; CDR3nt: TGTGCCAGCAGCTTCAACCAGATAGAGACCCAGTACTTC
d_gene: TRBD1; abundance: .; v_gene: TRBV7-9; j_gene: TRBJ2-1; CDR3aa: CASSTGVWDEQFF; CDR3nt: TGTGCCAGCTCCACAGGGGTTTGGGATGAGCAGTTCTTC
d_gene: TRBD1; abundance: .; v_gene: TRBV10-2; j_gene: TRBJ1-6; CDR3aa: CASSARDRGHDTSPLHF; CDR3nt: TGCGCCAGCAGTGCAAGGGACAGGGGTCATGATACTTCACCCCTCCACTTT
d_gene: .; abundance: .; v_gene: TRBV6-6; j_gene: TRBJ1-6; CDR3aa: CASTFRGENSPLHF; CDR3nt: TGTGCCAGCACCTTTCGGGGGGAAAATTCACCCCTCCACTTT
d_gene: .; abundance: few; v_gene: TRBV5-1; j_gene: TRBJ2-7; CDR3aa: CASGTGYEQYF; CDR3nt: TGCGCCAGCGGAACAGGTTACGAGCAGTACTTC
d_gene: TRBD1; abundance: few; v_gene: TRBV10-2; j_gene: TRBJ2-1; CDR3aa: CASSGIYRGEQFF; CDR3nt: TGCGCCAGCAGTGGGATATACAGGGGTGAGCAGTTCTTC
d_gene: .; abundance: .; v_gene: TRBV30; j_gene: TRBJ1-2; CDR3aa: CAWSVPGAGYTF; CDR3nt: TGTGCCTGGAGTGTTCCAGGGGCCGGCTACACCTTC
d_gene: TRBD1; abundance: .; v_gene: TRBV6-6; j_gene: TRBJ1-1; CDR3aa: CASNTGGFGTEAFF; CDR3nt: TGTGCCAGCAATACAGGGGGCTTCGGCACTGAAGCTTTCTTT
d_gene: TRBD2; abundance: .; v_gene: TRBV6-1; j_gene: TRBJ2-5; CDR3aa: CASRRGGTVTQYF; CDR3nt: TGTGCCAGCAGGAGGGGAGGGACTGTGACCCAGTACTTC
d_gene: TRBD1; abundance: .; v_gene: TRBV6-4; j_gene: TRBJ2-3; CDR3aa: CASRRGQGGDTQYF; CDR3nt: TGTGCCAGCAGACGAGGACAGGGTGGAGATACGCAGTATTTT
d_gene: .; abundance: .; v_gene: TRBV5-5; j_gene: TRBJ1-3; CDR3aa: CASSLASQGNGNTIYF; CDR3nt: TGTGCCAGCAGCTTGGCCTCGCAGGGTAATGGAAACACCATATATTTT
d_gene: .; abundance: .; v_gene: TRBV7-2; j_gene: TRBJ1-2; CDR3aa: CASSLAPGNSYTF; CDR3nt: TGTGCCAGCAGCTTAGCTCCAGGGAATAGCTACACCTTC
d_gene: TRBD2; abundance: .; v_gene: TRBV13; j_gene: TRBJ2-1; CDR3aa: CASSTSTSGGVGPGEQFF; CDR3nt: TGTGCCAGCAGCACGAGTACTAGCGGGGGGGTGGGGCCAGGGGAGCAGTTCTTC
d_gene: .; abundance: .; v_gene: TRBV9; j_gene: TRBJ2-3; CDR3aa: CASSRGMADTQYF; CDR3nt: TGTGCCAGCAGCCGAGGCATGGCAGATACGCAGTATTTT
d_gene: TRBD1; abundance: .; v_gene: TRBV7-6; j_gene: TRBJ2-7; CDR3aa: CASSLSPGQAYEQYF; CDR3nt: TGTGCCAGCAGCTTATCCCCGGGACAGGCCTACGAGCAGTACTTC
d_gene: TRBD1; abundance: .; v_gene: TRBV27; j_gene: TRBJ1-3; CDR3aa: CASSLVGPGGLGNTIYF; CDR3nt: TGTGCCAGCAGTTTAGTCGGACCAGGGGGCCTCGGAAACACCATATATTTT
d_gene: TRBD2; abundance: .; v_gene: TRBV10-1; j_gene: TRBJ2-1; CDR3aa: CASGGTSGYNEQFF; CDR3nt: TGCGCCAGCGGAGGGACTAGCGGATACAATGAGCAGTTCTTC
d_gene: .; abundance: once; v_gene: TRBV6-1; j_gene: TRBJ2-6; CDR3aa: CASFRGTGANVLTF; CDR3nt: TGTGCCAGCTTCAGGGGAACTGGGGCCAACGTCCTGACTTTC
d_gene: .; abundance: .; v_gene: TRBV11-2; j_gene: TRBJ1-2; CDR3aa: CASSPRTGWGPDTF; CDR3nt: TGTGCCAGCAGTCCCCGTACGGGGTGGGGGCCTGACACCTTC
d_gene: .; abundance: .; v_gene: TRBV4-1; j_gene: TRBJ1-2; CDR3aa: CASSPRVTSNYGYTF; CDR3nt: TGCGCCAGCAGCCCCCGGGTTACGTCCAACTATGGCTACACCTTC
d_gene: TRBD2; abundance: .; v_gene: TRBV6-1; j_gene: TRBJ2-5; CDR3aa: CASSEAPLAGVWETQYF; CDR3nt: TGTGCCAGCAGTGAAGCCCCGCTAGCGGGGGTCTGGGAGACCCAGTACTTC